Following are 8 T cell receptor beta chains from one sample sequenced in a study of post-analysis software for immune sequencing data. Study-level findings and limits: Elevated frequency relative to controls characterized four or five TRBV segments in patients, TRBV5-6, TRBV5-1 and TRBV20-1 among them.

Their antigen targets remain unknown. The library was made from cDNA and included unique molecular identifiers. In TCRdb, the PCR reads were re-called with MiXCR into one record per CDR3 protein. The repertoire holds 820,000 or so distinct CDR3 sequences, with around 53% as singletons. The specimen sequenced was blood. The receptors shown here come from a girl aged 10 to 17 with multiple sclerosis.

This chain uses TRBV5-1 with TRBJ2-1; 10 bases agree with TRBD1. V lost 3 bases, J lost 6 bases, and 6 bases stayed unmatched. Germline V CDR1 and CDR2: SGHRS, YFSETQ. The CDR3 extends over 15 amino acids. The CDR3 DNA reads TGCGCCAGCAGCTCCCTGGACAGGGGGGGCAATGAGCAGTTCTTC. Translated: CASSSLDRGGNEQFF.

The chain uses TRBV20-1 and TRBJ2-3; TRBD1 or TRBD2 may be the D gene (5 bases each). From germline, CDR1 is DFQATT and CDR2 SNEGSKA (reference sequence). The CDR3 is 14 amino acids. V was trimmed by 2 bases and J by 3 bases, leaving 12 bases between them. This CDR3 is CSARRRGATDTQYF. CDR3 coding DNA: TGCAGTGCTAGACGCCGAGGGGCTACAGATACGCAGTATTTT.

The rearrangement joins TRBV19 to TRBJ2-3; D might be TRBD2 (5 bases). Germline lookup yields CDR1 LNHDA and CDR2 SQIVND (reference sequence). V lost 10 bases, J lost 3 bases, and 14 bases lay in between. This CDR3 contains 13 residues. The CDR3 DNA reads TGTGCCACCCTAGCAGCCTTAACAGATACGCAGTATTTT. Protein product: CATLAALTDTQYF. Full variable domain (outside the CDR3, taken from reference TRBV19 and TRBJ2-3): DGGITQSPKYLFRKEGQNVTLSCEQNLNHDAMYWYRQDPGQGLRLIYYSQIVNDFQKGDIAEGYSVSREKKESFPLTVTSAQKNPTAFYLCATLAALTDTQYFGPGTRLTVL.

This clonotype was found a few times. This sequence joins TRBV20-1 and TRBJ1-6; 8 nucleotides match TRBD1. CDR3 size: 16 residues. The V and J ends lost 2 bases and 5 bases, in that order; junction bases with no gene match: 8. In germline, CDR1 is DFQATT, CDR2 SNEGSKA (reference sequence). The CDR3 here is CSARPSPGQDNSPLHF. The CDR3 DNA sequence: TGCAGTGCTAGACCGTCACCGGGACAGGATAATTCACCCCTCCACTTT.

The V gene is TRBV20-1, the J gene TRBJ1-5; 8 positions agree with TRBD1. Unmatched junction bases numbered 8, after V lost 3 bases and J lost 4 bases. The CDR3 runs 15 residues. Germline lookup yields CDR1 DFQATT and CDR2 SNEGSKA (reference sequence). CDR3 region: CSASGATGGNQPQHF. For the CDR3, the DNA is TGCAGTGCTAGTGGGGCCACAGGGGGAAATCAGCCCCAGCATTTT.

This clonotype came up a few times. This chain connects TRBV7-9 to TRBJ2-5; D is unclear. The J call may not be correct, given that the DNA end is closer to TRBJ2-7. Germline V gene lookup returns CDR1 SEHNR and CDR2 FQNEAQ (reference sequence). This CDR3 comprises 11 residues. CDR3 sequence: CASSAHHEQYF. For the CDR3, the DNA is TGTGCCAGCAGCGCACATCACGAGCAGTACTTC.

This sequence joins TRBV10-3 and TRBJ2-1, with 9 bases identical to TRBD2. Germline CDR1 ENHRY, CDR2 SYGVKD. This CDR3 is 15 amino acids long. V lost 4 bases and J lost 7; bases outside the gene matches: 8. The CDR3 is CAISALAGFGNEQFF. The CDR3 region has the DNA TGTGCCATCAGTGCCCTAGCGGGGTTCGGGAATGAGCAGTTCTTC.

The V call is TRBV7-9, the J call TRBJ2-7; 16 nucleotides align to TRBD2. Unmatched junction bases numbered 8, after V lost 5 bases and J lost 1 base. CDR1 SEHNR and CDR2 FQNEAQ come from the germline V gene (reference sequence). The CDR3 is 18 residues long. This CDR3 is CASSPHQGLAGGSYEQYF. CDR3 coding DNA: TGTGCCAGCAGCCCCCATCAGGGACTAGCGGGAGGGTCCTACGAGCAGTACTTC.